Listed below are T cell receptor beta chains from one sample, sequenced in a study of cytomegalovirus exposure and HLA in healthy donors. Clones were sequenced by immunoSEQ multiplex PCR, and TCRdb holds only the in-frame ones, with some missing. Here the sample spans approximately 150,000 clones, about 80% being singletons. Sequencing used PBMCs. The receptors were gathered from a man aged 35 to 55 in good health and CMV-seropositive. CDR3s include the opening cysteine and the closing phenylalanine or tryptophan. The D gene is left open where the match is weak. Size tells how often a clone was seen (once, few, many) or the class of an expanded clone, and some rows leave it out.

TRBV6-1,TRBJ2-3,TRBD2,-,CASSFSSGSGDTQYF,TGTGCCAGCAGCTTTTCTAGCGGGAGTGGAGATACGCAGTATTTT
TRBV11-3,TRBJ2-7,TRBD2,few,CASSLGGGGRIDEQYF,TGTGCCAGCAGCCTAGGGGGAGGCGGGAGGATCGACGAGCAGTACTTC
TRBV19,TRBJ1-1,TRBD1,-,CACLRDREAFF,TGTGCCTGCCTCCGGGACAGGGAAGCTTTCTTT
TRBV18,TRBJ1-2,-,-,CASSPRKDNSYTF,TGTGCCAGCTCACCAAGGAAGGACAATTCCTACACCTTC
TRBV4-1,TRBJ2-1,-,-,CASSGLATPRVEQFF,TGCGCCAGCAGCGGTCTAGCTACCCCTCGTGTTGAGCAGTTCTTC
TRBV29-1,TRBJ1-4,-,-,CSGGGDSFNEKLFF,TGCAGCGGGGGGGGCGACAGCTTTAATGAAAAACTGTTTTTT
TRBV7-2,TRBJ2-7,-,-,CASSLAHDSSYEQYF,TGTGCCAGCAGCTTAGCCCATGACAGCTCCTACGAGCAGTACTTC
TRBV6-1,TRBJ2-7,TRBD2,few,CASSSSGSYYEQYF,TGTGCCAGCAGTTCTAGCGGGAGTTACTACGAGCAGTACTTC
TRBV27,TRBJ1-1,-,few,CASILRRGADWGTEAFF,TGTGCCAGCATCCTCCGGAGGGGCGCGGATTGGGGAACTGAAGCTTTCTTT
TRBV9,TRBJ1-4,-,-,CASSPGGRADEKLFF,TGTGCCAGCAGCCCGGGGGGCAGGGCGGATGAAAAACTGTTTTTT
TRBV9,TRBJ1-1,TRBD1,-,CASSPQGQLNTEAFF,TGTGCCAGCAGCCCCCAGGGACAGCTGAACACTGAAGCTTTCTTT
TRBV20-1,TRBJ1-2,-,-,CSAYRNGYTF,TGCAGTGCTTACAGGAACGGCTACACCTTC
TRBV7-7,TRBJ2-7,-,-,CARLTRGGLSYEQYF,TGTGCTAGGTTGACGCGGGGAGGCCTGTCTTACGAGCAGTACTTC
TRBV29-1,TRBJ2-1,TRBD2,-,CSVDAGGTDEQFF,TGCAGCGTTGACGCGGGAGGGACCGATGAGCAGTTCTTC
TRBV2,TRBJ1-1,-,-,CASGGEMNTEAFF,TGTGCCAGCGGTGGGGAGATGAACACTGAAGCTTTCTTT
TRBV29-1,TRBJ2-1,TRBD2,-,CSVYNGTRAHNEQFF,TGCAGCGTTTACAATGGGACTAGAGCACACAATGAGCAGTTCTTC
TRBV6-6,TRBJ1-3,-,-,CASSPASSGNTIYF,TGTGCCAGCAGCCCAGCGAGCTCTGGAAACACCATATATTTT
TRBV28,TRBJ2-3,TRBD2,-,CASSPFPSGRGDTQYF,TGTGCCAGCAGCCCCTTCCCTAGCGGGAGAGGCGATACGCAGTATTTT
TRBV27,TRBJ1-6,TRBD1,few,CASSSLRQGAYNSPLHF,TGTGCCAGCAGTTCCCTCCGACAGGGGGCTTACAATTCACCCCTCCACTTT
TRBV10-2,TRBJ1-1,-,-,CASHRVKNTEAFF,TGCGCCAGCCACAGGGTGAAGAACACTGAAGCTTTCTTT
TRBV2,TRBJ1-3,-,-,CASSEEGRDGGNTIYF,TGTGCCAGCAGTGAAGAGGGCAGGGATGGGGGAAACACCATATATTTT